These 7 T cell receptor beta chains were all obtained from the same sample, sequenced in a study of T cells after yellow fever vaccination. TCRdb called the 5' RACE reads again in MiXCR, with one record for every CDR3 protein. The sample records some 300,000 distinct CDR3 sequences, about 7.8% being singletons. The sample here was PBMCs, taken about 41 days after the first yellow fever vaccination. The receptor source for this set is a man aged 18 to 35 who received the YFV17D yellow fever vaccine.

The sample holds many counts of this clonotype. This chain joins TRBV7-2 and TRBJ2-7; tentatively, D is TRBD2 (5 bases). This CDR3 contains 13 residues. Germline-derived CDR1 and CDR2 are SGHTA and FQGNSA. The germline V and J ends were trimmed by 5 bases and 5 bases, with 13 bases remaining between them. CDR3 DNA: TGTGCCAGCAGCCCCGTGGGAGCAGACGAGCAGTACTTC. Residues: CASSPVGADEQYF.

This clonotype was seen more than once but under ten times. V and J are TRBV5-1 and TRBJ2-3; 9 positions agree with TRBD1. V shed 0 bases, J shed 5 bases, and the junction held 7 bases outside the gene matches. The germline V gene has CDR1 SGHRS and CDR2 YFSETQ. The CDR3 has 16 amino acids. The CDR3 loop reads CASSLVGQGGKDTQYF. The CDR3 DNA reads TGCGCCAGCAGCTTGGTGGGACAGGGAGGAAAAGATACGCAGTATTTT.

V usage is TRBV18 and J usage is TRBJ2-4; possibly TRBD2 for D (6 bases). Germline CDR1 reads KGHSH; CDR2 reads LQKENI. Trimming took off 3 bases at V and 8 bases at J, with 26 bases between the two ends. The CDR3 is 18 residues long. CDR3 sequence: CASSPVRGAGVGGDIQYF. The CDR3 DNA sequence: TGTGCCAGCTCACCGGTTCGGGGCGCTGGAGTAGGAGGGGACATTCAGTACTTC.

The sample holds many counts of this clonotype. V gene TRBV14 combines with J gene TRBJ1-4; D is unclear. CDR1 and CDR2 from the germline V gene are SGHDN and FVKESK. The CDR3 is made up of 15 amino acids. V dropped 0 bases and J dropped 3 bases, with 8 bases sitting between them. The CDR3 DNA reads TGTGCCAGCAGCCAAGAATGGGCTTCTAATGAAAAACTGTTTTTT. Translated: CASSQEWASNEKLFF. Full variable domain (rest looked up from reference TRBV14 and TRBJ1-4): EAGVTQFPSHSVIEKGQTVTLRCDPISGHDNLYWYRRVMGKEIKFLLHFVKESKQDESGMPNNRFLAERTGGTYSTLKVQPAELEDSGVYFCASSQEWASNEKLFFGSGTQLSVL.

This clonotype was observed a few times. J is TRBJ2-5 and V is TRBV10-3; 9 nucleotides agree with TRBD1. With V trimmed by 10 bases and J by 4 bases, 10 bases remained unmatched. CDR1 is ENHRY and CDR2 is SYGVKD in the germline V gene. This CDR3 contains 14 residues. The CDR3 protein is CASKQGARGETQYF. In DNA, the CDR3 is TGTGCCAGTAAACAGGGGGCGAGAGGAGAGACCCAGTACTTC.

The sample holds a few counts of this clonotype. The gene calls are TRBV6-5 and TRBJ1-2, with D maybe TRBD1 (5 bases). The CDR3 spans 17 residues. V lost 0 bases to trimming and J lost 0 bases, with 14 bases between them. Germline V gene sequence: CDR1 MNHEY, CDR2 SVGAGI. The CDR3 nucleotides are TGTGCCAGCAGTTACTCGAGTTCCGACAGTTCTAACTATGGCTACACCTTC. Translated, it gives CASSYSSSDSSNYGYTF.

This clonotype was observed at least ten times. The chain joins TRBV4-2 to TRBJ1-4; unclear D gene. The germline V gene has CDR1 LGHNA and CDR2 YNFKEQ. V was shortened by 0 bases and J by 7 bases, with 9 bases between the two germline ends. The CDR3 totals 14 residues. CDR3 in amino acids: CASSQDYRSEKLFF. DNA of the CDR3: TGTGCCAGCAGCCAAGATTATCGGAGTGAAAAACTGTTTTTT.